Following are 7 T cell receptor beta chains from one sample sequenced in a study of T cell responses to AZD1222 COVID-19 vaccine. This table comes from immunoSEQ multiplex PCR, and its TCRdb copy is limited to in-frame clones, with some not included. Among 75,000 to 100,000 clones, nearly 90% were seen once, and the ten largest hold about 1.5%. This specimen consisted of peripheral blood, obtained on day 0 of AZD1222 vaccination. These receptors were taken from an adult in good health.

The CDR3 spells CASSPDRGVDGYTF. In nucleotides, the CDR3 is TGCGCCAGCAGCCCAGACAGGGGGGTGGACGGCTACACCTTC. The genes are TRBV5-1 and TRBJ1-2; the match to TRBD1 covers 9 bases. The V and J ends lost 4 bases and 8 bases, in that order; junction bases with no gene match: 9. In germline, CDR1 is SGHRS, CDR2 YFSETQ. The CDR3 is 14 residues long.

V and J are TRBV18 and TRBJ1-2; 9 bases match TRBD1. CDR3 size: 17 residues. CDR1 KGHSH and CDR2 LQKENI come from the germline V gene. J lost 0 bases, V lost 1 base, and 6 bases had no gene match. CDR3 DNA sequence: TGTGCCAGCTCACCACGGACAGGGGACCTCTCTAACTATGGCTACACCTTC. This encodes CASSPRTGDLSNYGYTF.

The chain recombines TRBV6-5 with TRBJ1-2; tentative D call: TRBD1 (5 bases). V was trimmed by 7 bases and J by 0 bases, leaving 9 bases between them. Germline assignment: CDR1 MNHEY and CDR2 SVGAGI. This CDR3 spans 13 amino acids. The CDR3 region has the DNA TGTGCCAGCACCAGGGTAACTAACTATGGCTACACCTTC. The encoded protein is CASTRVTNYGYTF.

This chain uses TRBV20-1 with TRBJ1-1, with no clear D. Germline CDR1 reads DFQATT; CDR2 reads SNEGSKA (reference sequence). Trimming cost V 8 bases and J 3 bases, with 10 bases left between them. The length of the CDR3 is 11 residues. The CDR3: CSSTGDTEAFF. DNA of the CDR3: TGCAGTTCTACCGGGGACACTGAAGCTTTCTTT.

This chain uses TRBV15 with TRBJ2-3, with a weak D call TRBD2 (5 bases). V was shortened by 0 bases and J by 2 bases, with 15 bases between the two germline ends. Germline CDR1 LNHNV, CDR2 YYDKDF (reference sequence). The CDR3 covers 17 residues. CDR3 protein: CATSRDRVLGITDTQYF. CDR3 nucleotide sequence: TGTGCCACCAGCAGAGATCGCGTACTAGGGATCACAGATACGCAGTATTTT.

The genes are TRBV25-1 and TRBJ2-5; TRBD1 matches 10 bases. The CDR3 has 17 residues. Germline V gene sequence: CDR1 MGHDK, CDR2 SYGVNS. The V segment lost 2 bases and the J segment 0 bases; nucleotides outside the gene matches: 6. The chain's CDR3 is CASSENRGQGNQETQYF. Written as DNA, the CDR3 is TGTGCCAGCAGTGAAAATAGGGGACAGGGGAACCAAGAGACCCAGTACTTC. Full variable domain (outside the CDR3, taken from reference TRBV25-1 and TRBJ2-5): EADIYQTPRYLVIGTGKKITLECSQTMGHDKMYWYQQDPGMELHLIHYSYGVNSTEKGDLSSESTVSRIRTEHFPLTLESARPSHTSQYLCASSENRGQGNQETQYFGPGTRLLVL.

This rearrangement joins TRBV12-5 to TRBJ2-2; D is unresolved. Trimming left V 2 bases short and J 4 bases short, with 8 bases between. Germline V gene lookup returns CDR1 LGHNT and CDR2 FRNRAP. The CDR3 is 14 amino acids. As DNA, the CDR3 is TGTGCTAGTGGTTTGTGGGAAGGCACCGGGGAGCTGTTTTTT. This codes for CASGLWEGTGELFF.